A single T cell receptor (beta chain) is shown here with its context. Its antigen is as yet unknown. Germline CDR1 reads SEHNR; CDR2 reads FQNEAQ (reference sequence). The CDR3 covers 17 residues. V dropped 3 bases and J dropped 6 bases, with 20 bases sitting between them. Sequencing was performed with immunoSEQ multiplex PCR; in TCRdb, only in-frame clones are kept and a portion is missing. The table has under 95,000 clones, 70% to 90% seen once. The sample is drawn from a study of T cell responses to AZD1222 COVID-19 vaccine. Points from the study as a whole: Increased Spike-specific TCR breadth and depth were observed after two AZD1222 doses. Baseline seropositivity occurred in only six AZD1222 recipients.

The chain links TRBV7-9 to TRBJ1-4, with D perhaps TRBD1 (6 bases). The clonotype was recovered from an adult who received the AZD1222 COVID-19 vaccine. The sample here was peripheral blood, taken 28 days after the second AZD1222 dose. The CDR3 loop is CASSLGLSGAGDEKLFF. CDR3 DNA: TGTGCCAGCAGCTTGGGGCTCTCAGGGGCGGGAGATGAAAAACTGTTTTTT.